The next 6 T cell receptor beta chains were all read from a single sample in a study of cytomegalovirus exposure and HLA in healthy donors. Vbeta (60) and Jbeta (13) primers were used in the PCR. This table comes from immunoSEQ multiplex PCR, and its TCRdb copy is limited to in-frame clones, with some not included. The data hold about 130,000 clones, with 80% to 90% observed a single time. The sequencing sample was made of PBMCs. Receptors were obtained from a woman aged 40 to 50 in good health and CMV-seropositive.

The V call is TRBV11-2, the J call TRBJ2-7; maybe TRBD2 (6 bases). This CDR3 is built from 16 residues. V lost 5 bases and J lost 2, with 19 bases in between. Germline CDR1 SGHAT, CDR2 FQNNGV. CDR3 coding DNA: TGTGCCAGCAGCCCGGCCGGGGGACGAAGTCCCTACGAGCAGTACTTC. Its translation is CASSPAGGRSPYEQYF. The full variable domain, its missing parts supplied by reference TRBV11-2 and TRBJ2-7, is EAGVAQSPRYKIIEKRQSVAFWCNPISGHATLYWYQQILGQGPKLLIQFQNNGVVDDSQLPKDRFSAERLKGVDSTLKIQPAKLEDSAVYLCASSPAGGRSPYEQYFGPGTRLTVT.

This clone was observed once. Other DNA sequences from this sample encode an identical CDR3 as well. The chain combines TRBV9 with TRBJ2-7, with unresolved D. Germline CDR1 is SGDLS and CDR2 is YYNGEE. This CDR3 is 14 amino acids long. Trimming shortened V by 0 bases and J by 2 bases, and 9 bases separated the two germline ends. CDR3 bases: TGTGCCAGCAGCGTAGGTGGAGCTACCTACGAGCAGTACTTC. It is translated as CASSVGGATYEQYF.

The chain uses TRBV27 and TRBJ1-5; 9 positions agree with TRBD1. CDR3 size: 14 residues. CDR1 MNHEY and CDR2 SMNVEV come from the germline V gene (reference sequence). The V segment lost 6 bases and the J segment 4 bases; nucleotides outside the gene matches: 4. This CDR3 is CASSYRGQNQPQHF. The CDR3 DNA follows: TGTGCCAGCAGCTACAGGGGGCAAAATCAGCCCCAGCATTTT.

The chain recombines TRBV27 with TRBJ2-3, with 14 bases matching TRBD2. Per the germline V gene, CDR1 is MNHEY and CDR2 is SMNVEV (reference sequence). J lost 0 bases, V lost 1 base, and 3 bases had no gene match. CDR3 size: 18 residues. The CDR3, as DNA: TGTGCCAGCAGTTTATTCGGACTAGCGGGAGGTAGCACAGATACGCAGTATTTT. Translated, it gives CASSLFGLAGGSTDTQYF.

CDR3 amino acids: CASLELAKNIQYF. As DNA, the CDR3 is TGTGCCAGTTTAGAGCTAGCCAAAAACATTCAGTACTTC. The rearrangement links TRBV19 to TRBJ2-4; D is ambiguous. Germline V gives CDR1 LNHDA, CDR2 SQIVND (reference sequence). This CDR3 spans 13 amino acids. Trimming pared 8 bases from V and 0 bases from J, leaving 8 bases between.

This chain connects TRBV6-5 to TRBJ2-1; 9 positions agree with TRBD1. Germline lookup yields CDR1 MNHEY and CDR2 SVGAGI. This CDR3 region has 15 residues. The V and J ends lost 4 bases and 7 bases, in that order; junction bases with no gene match: 8. The DNA of the CDR3 is TGTGCCAGCAGTTCTCCCGGGACAGGGTATAATGAGCAGTTCTTC. Protein: CASSSPGTGYNEQFF.